These T cell receptor beta chains were read from a single sample in a study of breast tumors, draining lymph nodes, adjacent tissues. TCRdb re-called the multiplex PCR reads through MiXCR, storing one row per CDR3 protein. In the table there are approximately 180,000 distinct CDR3 sequences, 30% to 35% of which are singletons. The sample was axillary lymph node tissue. These receptors were taken from a female donor with breast cancer. Some clones in this sample may be carry-over from other donors' samples. The CDR3 runs from the conserved cysteine through the conserved F or W. Each record gives: D gene, clone size, J gene, V gene, CDR3 DNA, CDR3 protein. A D gene is named only where the DNA matches it firmly. The size entry is marked missing in some rows and otherwise reads once, few, many or a size class.

TRBD2 many TRBJ2-5 TRBV9 TGTGCCAGCAGCGTAGGGGGTAGCGGGGCACAAGAGACCCAGTACTTC CASSVGGSGAQETQYF
NA NA TRBJ1-4 TRBV7-9 TGTGCCAGCAGCTCGGCGACAGCTGAAAAACTGCTTTTT CASSSATAEKLLF
TRBD2 NA TRBJ2-2 TRBV19 TGTGCCAGTAGTGATCACCCGGGACTAGCGGAGCTGTTTTTT CASSDHPGLAELFF
TRBD1 many TRBJ2-5 TRBV12-3/TRBV12-4 TGTGCCAGCAGCACCGGGACAGGGAGTTTGGAGACCCAGTACTTC CASSTGTGSLETQYF
TRBD1 many TRBJ2-7 TRBV6-2/TRBV6-3 TGTGCCAGCAGTTACAAGGGCGGGACAGGCTCCTACGAGCAGTACTTC CASSYKGGTGSYEQYF
TRBD2 many TRBJ2-5 TRBV30 TGTGCCTGGTCCCTAGCGGGAGTTGACTGGGAGACCCAGTACTTC CAWSLAGVDWETQYF
TRBD1 many TRBJ1-2 TRBV24-1 TGTGCCACCAGTTCTGACAGGGGGCCGGGTGGCTACACCTTC CATSSDRGPGGYTF
TRBD1 NA TRBJ1-6 TRBV15 TGTGCCACCAGCAGCCAGCAGGGGGCCCAGAATTCACCCCTCCACTTT CATSSQQGAQNSPLHF
TRBD1 many TRBJ2-1 TRBV11-2 TGTGCCAGCAGCTTCGGGGGACAGGGGAGCAATGAGCAGTTCTTC CASSFGGQGSNEQFF
NA NA TRBJ2-4 TRBV11-2 TGTGCCAGCAGCTTCGGCGGGGTAGCCAAAAGCATTCAGTACTTC CASSFGGVAKSIQYF
NA NA TRBJ2-3 TRBV9 TGTGCCTGCAGCATAGGGGGGGGCATCGGCACAGATACGCAGTACTTT CACSIGGGIGTDTQYF
TRBD1 NA TRBJ1-1 TRBV6-1 TGTGCCAGCAGAGCACGGACAGGCCGAGGCACTGAAGCTTTCTTT CASRARTGRGTEAFF
NA many TRBJ2-2 TRBV20-1 TGCAGTGCTAGCTCTTTACAACTAACCGGGGAGCTGTTTTTT CSASSLQLTGELFF
TRBD2 NA TRBJ2-3 TRBV7-2 TGTGCCAGCAGGCGAGGACTAGTACACCCTAGCACAGATCCACAGTATTTT CASRRGLVHPSTDPQYF
NA NA TRBJ2-3 TRBV6-1 TGTGCCAGCAGTCGACCGGGACACAGCACAGATACGCAGTATTTT CASSRPGHSTDTQYF
TRBD1 NA TRBJ2-2 TRBV12-3/TRBV12-4 TGTGCCAGCAGTTCCGGGACAGGGGCCCCCGGGGAGCTGTTTTTT CASSSGTGAPGELFF